Detailed here is one T cell receptor (beta chain). CD45RO-negative, CCR7-positively selected cells formed the naive CD8 fraction, excluding terminally differentiated effector memory CD45RA+ cells. The sample is drawn from a study of shared clonotypes between healthy human individuals. Study overall: A couple of women and a few men aged 18 to 49 served as donors. Each donor's CD8 memory used one plate, CD8 naive two, each CD4 subset three.

Profiled with immunoSEQ multiplex PCR; TCRdb holds only in-frame clones, not every one. The sample carries over 2,000,000 clones, about 94% recorded once. The V and J ends lost 5 bases and 5 bases respectively, with 12 bases between them. CDR3 length: 13 residues. Germline V gives CDR1 SEHNR, CDR2 FQNEAQ (reference sequence). The source material was naive CD8+ T cells from PBMCs. The sequence was obtained from a man between 18 and 35 years old in good health. Some clones in this sample may be carry-over from other donors' samples. The chain combines TRBV7-9 with TRBJ2-5; D uncertain. CDR3 sequence (DNA): TGTGCCAGCAGCCAAATCCCGTGGGAGACCCAGTACTTC. Translated: CASSQIPWETQYF.